Sequencing of this TCR beta chain was carried out in a study of T cells in Graves' hyperthyroidism and ophthalmopathy. Study-level findings and limits: Model output signaled ophthalmopathy a median roughly 6.5 months ahead of onset. Among clonotypes expanded in thyroid above 0.001, most were also found in blood.

Only a few counts were recorded for this clonotype. Its antigen is undetermined. One end of the junction fails to match germline, which may point to a read error. What was amplified from RNA transcripts were TCR beta CDR3 regions. An initial round of RT-PCR targeting the TCR CDR3 relied on the HTBI primer set. TCRdb redid the calling of the multiplex PCR reads with MiXCR, one entry per CDR3 protein. This sample carries about 400,000 distinct CDR3 sequences, 14% to 15% of them seen once, and the ten largest clones take 13%. Uncontrolled infection, other autoimmune disease, pregnancy or lactation disqualified patients from enrolment. The study based diagnoses on clinical symptoms, serum thyroxine and TRAb, thyroid ultrasound and orbital computed tomography. Germline CDR1 GTSNPN, CDR2 SVGIG (reference sequence). The CDR3 totals 14 residues.

The rearrangement uses TRBV30 and TRBJ1-2, with D unresolved. The sequencing sample was made of blood. This receptor was obtained from a man aged 18 to 30 with Graves' ophthalmopathy. This chain's CDR3 is CAWLPTHGHYGHTF. DNA for the CDR3: TGTGCCTGGTTACCGACTCACGGCCACTATGGCCACACCTTC.